This record looks at one TCR beta chain sequence and its context. Its antigen is still unknown. V was clipped by 5 bases and J by 4 bases, with 14 bases between them. This CDR3 is built from 14 residues. CDR1 GTSNPN and CDR2 SVGIG come from the germline V gene (reference sequence). This record belongs to a study of OX40 agonist ivuxolimab in advanced cancers. Study in general: Participants could have had prior anti-PD-1, anti-PD-L1 or anti-CTLA-4 therapy, and around 43% had some. Study-level points and caveats: At 0.1 to 3.0 mg/kg, CD4+ and CD8+ blood T cells expanded clonally by week 6. In general, CD8+ T cells held more expanded clones than CD4+ did, on average.

TCRdb's copy holds only in-frame clones and misses some; the assay was immunoSEQ multiplex PCR. The table lists 60,000 to 65,000 clones, approximately 84% of them singletons. The sample consisted of CD4+ or CD8+ T cells sorted from blood, taken in a trial of the OX40 agonist ivuxolimab. This chain connects TRBV30 to TRBJ2-2; TRBD2 might be the D (6 bases). This sequence was found in an adult with an advanced solid tumor such as melanoma, head and neck, liver or kidney cancer. The CDR3 protein is CAWVGGRGTGELFF. Here the CDR3 DNA reads TGTGCCTGGGTCGGAGGGAGAGGCACCGGGGAGCTGTTTTTT. Complete variable domain (other parts from reference TRBV30 and TRBJ2-2): SQTIHQWPATLVQPVGSPLSLECTVEGTSNPNLYWYRQAAGRGLQLLFYSVGIGQISSEVPQNLSASRPQDRQFILSSKKLLLSDSGFYLCAWVGGRGTGELFFGEGSRLTVL.